These T cell receptor beta chains were read from a single sample in a study of T cell clones after liver transplantation. Sequencing used immunoSEQ multiplex PCR; TCRdb keeps in-frame clones, though not all of them. This table has around 20,000 clones, approximately 88% appearing once. The input for sequencing was CD8+ T cells from blood, taken before liver transplant. These receptor sequences come from a human donor who received a liver transplant. The CDR3 runs from the conserved cysteine through the conserved F or W. Each record gives: clone size, V gene, CDR3 protein. The listing skips clone size in some rows; elsewhere it reads once, few, many or a size class.

NA,TRBV9,CASSVGTSTSTDTQYF
NA,TRBV4-1,CASSQDSSGYNEQFF
NA,TRBV4-1,CASSPRWDRDYGYTF
NA,TRBV28,CASTLGAGSFTGELFF
NA,TRBV28,CASSLLAMRTGRSYEQYF
once,TRBV9,CASSVGRNTGELFF
NA,TRBV27,CASSFAGNTGELFF
NA,TRBV21-1,CASSNRDPNTEAFF
NA,TRBV15,CATSPRDVNGYTF
NA,TRBV7-2,CASSLGLGGGTDTQYF
NA,TRBV5-4,CASSLAASNYGYTF
NA,TRBV6-4,CASSDGQSTDTQYF
NA,TRBV28,CASSRDREEKLFF
NA,TRBV5-6,CASTSRGLPPYEQYF
once,TRBV5-6,CASSTGTAYEQYF
NA,TRBV14,CASSHRRWADGELFF
NA,TRBV28,CASSQGGRNEQYF
NA,TRBV7-2,CASSLPFGGDTEAFF
NA,TRBV10-2,CASSAPGPHEAFF
NA,TRBV18,CASSPGLEQFF
NA,TRBV29-1,CSVDAGAREQYF
NA,TRBV19,CASSYNSNQPQHF
NA,TRBV15,CATSYLEFGFTEAFF
NA,TRBV4-2,CASSHDRSNTEAFF
NA,TRBV29-1,CSVEEWDRGRYEQYF
NA,TRBV19,CASKSGTGDTQYF
NA,TRBV14,CASSRGRRPVKNEQFF
once,TRBV7-9,CASSLEGFAEAFF
NA,TRBV28,CASSLLAGEQYF
NA,TRBV4-3,CASSQLGGVTDTQYF
NA,TRBV5-5,CASRRQSYEQYF
NA,TRBV27,CASSLGGKTQYF
NA,TRBV5-1,CASSLAQQGNTGELFF
NA,TRBV5-3,CARSFGTSGGFSYEQYF
once,TRBV7-9,CASRSISSYEQYF
NA,TRBV6-1,CASSEEYLGTLMNTEAFF
NA,TRBV28,CASSFPGGGYGYTF
NA,TRBV11-2,CASTTTGAKNIQYF